One T cell receptor beta chain is described in this entry. Its antigen is still unknown. The data derive from a study of cytomegalovirus exposure and HLA in healthy donors. Study results and limitations: The listing of 150 to 200 TCR beta chains classed them as cytomegalovirus-associated.

PCR was performed using 60 Vbeta and 13 Jbeta primers. Repertoires were generated with immunoSEQ multiplex PCR, while TCRdb's copy carries only in-frame clones and drops some. Here the sample spans around 180,000 clones, roughly 77% being singletons. Germline V gene lookup returns CDR1 PRHDT and CDR2 FYEKMQ (reference sequence). Between the trimmed V and J ends, which lost 2 bases and 5 bases, there was a span of 12 bases. CDR3 length equals 15 residues. Input material: PBMCs. This receptor was taken from a woman aged 45 to 65 in good health and CMV-seronegative. The gene calls are TRBV13 and TRBJ2-2; D call uncertain. This CDR3 is CASSLPGPTTGELFF. CDR3 DNA: TGTGCCAGCAGCTTACCTGGTCCCACTACCGGGGAGCTGTTTTTT.